This TCR beta chain originates from a study of shared clonotypes between healthy human individuals. General study points: The diversity represented, both genetic and in exposure history, was limited by few donors. Naive subsets generally exceeded memory subsets in estimated richness.

Libraries were prepared by immunoSEQ multiplex PCR; TCRdb keeps only in-frame clonotypes and omits some of them. The data contain a few hundred thousand clones, under 80% of them singletons. None of the donors, who were healthy HIV-negative adults, had recently had acute infections or vaccinations. Investigators divided CD4+ cells into CD45RA+ naive and CD45RA-negative memory subsets. V lost 2 bases and J lost 2, with 6 bases in between. Looked up from germline, CDR1 is MNHEY and CDR2 is SMNVEV (reference sequence). This CDR3 has 14 residues. There are many counts of this clone. Its antigen is unknown.

Sequenced material: memory CD4+ T cells sorted from blood. Stated subset: CD45RA-negative fraction. V is TRBV27 and J is TRBJ2-2, with D hard to call. The sequence was collected from a man aged 25-45 years in good health. The CDR3 DNA follows: TGTGCCAGCAGTTTAAAGCGTAACACCGGGGAGCTGTTTTTT. Its protein is CASSLKRNTGELFF.